These 2 T cell receptor beta chains share one sample of origin, sequenced in a study of cytomegalovirus exposure and HLA in healthy donors. PCR was performed using 60 Vbeta and 13 Jbeta primers. Assay: immunoSEQ multiplex PCR; the TCRdb copy retains only in-frame clones and omits some. Among around 120,000 clones listed, just under 80% were seen once. The sequenced material came from PBMCs. All receptors derive from a woman aged 40-49 years in good health and CMV-seronegative.

V usage is TRBV10-3 and J usage is TRBJ2-1, with 13 nucleotides matching TRBD2. This CDR3 comprises 15 residues. J gave up 6 bases and V 5 bases, and 4 bases lay outside the gene matches. Germline CDR1 reads ENHRY; CDR2 reads SYGVKD. In nucleotides, the CDR3 is TGTGCCATCAGTAAGACTAGCGGGGGGCGCAATGAGCAGTTCTTC. This encodes CAISKTSGGRNEQFF.

The chain employs TRBV29-1 and TRBJ2-1, with TRBD2 identical over 11 bases. This CDR3 has 15 residues. Germline-derived CDR1 and CDR2 are SQVTM and ANQGSEA. V dropped 6 bases and J dropped 1; count of bases not matched to a gene: 5. CDR3 in DNA: TGCAGCGTGGGACTAGCGGCAGGGTCCTACAATGAGCAGTTCTTC. This translates into CSVGLAAGSYNEQFF.